This TCR beta chain came from a study of regulatory T cells in long-lasting Graves disease. The CDR3 consists of 13 residues. The germline V gene encodes CDR1 LNHDA and CDR2 SQIVND (reference sequence). V lost 4 bases, J lost 7 bases, and 11 bases lay in between. Time point given: newly diagnosed GD, antithyroid drugs for less than 3 months. Construction of the TCR library relied on RNA isolated from PBMCs. Building of the TCR beta libraries involved iRepertoire HTBI primers and Arm-PCR of CDR3 regions. A single record per CDR3 protein comes from TCRdb applying MiXCR to the multiplex PCR reads. This sample has more than 300,000 distinct CDR3 sequences, with about 11% found just once. This sample also appeared in a second study, on T cells in Graves' hyperthyroidism and ophthalmopathy.

The sequence was collected from a woman between 18 and 30 years old with Graves disease. This specimen was peripheral blood mononuclear cells (PBMCs), taken at new diagnosis, from a patient treated with antithyroid drugs. The J gene is TRBJ2-1, the V gene TRBV19; no clear D gene. CDR3 in DNA: TGTGCCAGTAGTAACGGCCTGGGGAATGAGCAGTTCTTC. It codes for CASSNGLGNEQFF.